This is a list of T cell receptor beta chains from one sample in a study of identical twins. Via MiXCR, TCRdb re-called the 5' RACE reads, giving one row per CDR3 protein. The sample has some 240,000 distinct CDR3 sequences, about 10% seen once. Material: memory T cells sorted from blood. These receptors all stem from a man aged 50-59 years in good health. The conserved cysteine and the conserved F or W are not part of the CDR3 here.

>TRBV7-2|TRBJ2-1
ASSLVAGNNEQF
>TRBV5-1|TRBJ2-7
ASSLVTDSYEQY
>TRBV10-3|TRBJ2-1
AIRPTGGGLDNEQF
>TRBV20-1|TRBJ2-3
SARGGTTSTDTQY
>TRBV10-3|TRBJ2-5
AISGGLAETQY
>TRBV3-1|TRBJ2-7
ASSQGSGITYEQY
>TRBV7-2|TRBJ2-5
ASSLAGTGEETQY
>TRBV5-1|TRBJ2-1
ASSFREGGEQF
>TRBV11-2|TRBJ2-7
ASRGLAGFYEQY
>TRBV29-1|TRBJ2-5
SVGPRGSPETQY
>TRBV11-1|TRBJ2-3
ASSLAITRHTQY
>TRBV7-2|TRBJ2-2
ASSLGSGMAGELF
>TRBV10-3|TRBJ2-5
AISSSGREETQY
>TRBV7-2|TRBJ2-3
ASSLQVTDTQY
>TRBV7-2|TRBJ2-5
ASSFLPGGETQY
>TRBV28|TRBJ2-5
ASSPSSPETQY
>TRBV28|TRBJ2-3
ASSWPGTGDYGTDTQY
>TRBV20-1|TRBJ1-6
SARLAGQNNSPLH
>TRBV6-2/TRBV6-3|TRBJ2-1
ASSYDGQRGLYNEQF
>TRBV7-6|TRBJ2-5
ASSLGSGETQY
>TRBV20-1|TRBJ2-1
SARRHQQF
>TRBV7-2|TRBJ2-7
ASSLPNLDQRDRGFYEQY
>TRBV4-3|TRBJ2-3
ASSQDWTSGVITDTQY
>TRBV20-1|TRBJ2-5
SARDFSPLETQY
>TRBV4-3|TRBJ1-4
ASSQETTQTNEKLF
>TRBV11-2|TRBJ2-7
ASSLLVAGPGDYEQY
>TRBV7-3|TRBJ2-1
ASSRGGAPNNEQF
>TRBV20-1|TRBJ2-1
SDRDGRRGGREQF
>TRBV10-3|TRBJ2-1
AISILVLSGQGNNEQF
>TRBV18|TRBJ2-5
ASSRAPGETQY
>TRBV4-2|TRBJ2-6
ASSQESLLSGANVLT
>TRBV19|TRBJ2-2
ASSIGFGRLTGELF
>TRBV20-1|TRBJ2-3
SAYSGSADTQY
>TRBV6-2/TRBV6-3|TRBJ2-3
ASSPLARFSPKY
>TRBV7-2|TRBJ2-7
ASSGRNSYEQY
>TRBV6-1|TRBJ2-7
ASSKATRQGDKTFLYEQY
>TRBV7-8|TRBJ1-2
ASSLDRGYSGYT
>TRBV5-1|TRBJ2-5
ASSVQETQY
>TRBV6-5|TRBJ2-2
ASSYAGGDTGELF
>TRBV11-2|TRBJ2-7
VTSGTGISYEQY
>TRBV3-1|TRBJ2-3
ASSRTSRTDTQY
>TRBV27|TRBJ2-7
ASSLSASGGYEQY
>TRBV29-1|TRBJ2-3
SVETPPTDTQY
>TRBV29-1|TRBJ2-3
SVASGGTSTDTQY